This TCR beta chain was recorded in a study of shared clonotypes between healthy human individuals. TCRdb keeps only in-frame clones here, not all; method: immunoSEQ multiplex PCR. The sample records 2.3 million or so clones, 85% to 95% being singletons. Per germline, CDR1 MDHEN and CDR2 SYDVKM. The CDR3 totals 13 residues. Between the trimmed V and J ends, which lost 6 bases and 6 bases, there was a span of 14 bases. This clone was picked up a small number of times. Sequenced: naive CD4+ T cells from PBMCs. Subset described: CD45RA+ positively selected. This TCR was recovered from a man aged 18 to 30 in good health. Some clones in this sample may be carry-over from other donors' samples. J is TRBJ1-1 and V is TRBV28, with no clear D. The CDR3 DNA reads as TGTGCCAGCAGGCCCCGCCTGGAGGCTGAAGCTTTCTTT. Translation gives CASRPRLEAEAFF.